One and the same sample provided the 17 T cell receptor beta chains below, sequenced in a study of cytomegalovirus exposure and HLA in healthy donors. Primers for the PCR totalled 60 Vbeta and 13 Jbeta. Profiling relied on immunoSEQ multiplex PCR, and the TCRdb table lists in-frame clones only, not all of them. Of 200,000 or so clones in the sample, approximately 81% were seen once. The sequenced sample consisted of PBMCs. The receptors originated from a human donor in good health.

The V and J genes are TRBV5-1 and TRBJ1-3; D gene ambiguous. V lost 0 bases and J 0 bases, leaving 7 bases between the germline ends. This CDR3 region has 15 residues. CDR1 is SGHRS and CDR2 is YFSETQ in the germline V gene. This CDR3 reads CASSLDGLSGNTIYF. The CDR3 coding sequence is TGCGCCAGCAGCTTGGACGGTCTCTCTGGAAACACCATATATTTT.

This clone was seen only once. The chain combines TRBV27 with TRBJ2-7; 11 bases are a match to TRBD1. CDR1 MNHEY and CDR2 SMNVEV come from the germline V gene (reference sequence). The trim removed 5 bases at V and 4 bases at J, leaving 25 bases unmatched. The CDR3 is made up of 21 amino acids. Written as DNA, the CDR3 is TGTGCCAGCAGTCCCAGCTGGTGGGACAGGGGGGGCGGGGGGAAGCTGTACGAGCAGTACTTC. This gives the protein CASSPSWWDRGGGGKLYEQYF.

The chain links TRBV29-1 to TRBJ2-5; tentatively, D is TRBD2 (7 bases). CDR1 and CDR2 from the germline V gene are SQVTM and ANQGSEA. V shed 5 bases and J shed 3 bases, with 13 bases lying between them. This CDR3 contains 13 residues. The CDR3 DNA follows: TGCAGCGTTAGCGGGACACGAAAAGAGACCCAGTACTTC. It is translated as CSVSGTRKETQYF.

Worth noting for this clone: In the same sample, other DNA sequences code for this CDR3. The chain uses TRBV5-1 and TRBJ1-1; the match to TRBD1 covers 8 bases. The CDR3 length is 14 residues. The junction had 3 bases not matched to a gene; V was cut back by 2 bases and J by 3 bases. Per the germline V gene, CDR1 is SGHRS and CDR2 is YFSETQ. In nucleotides, the CDR3 is TGCGCCAGCAGCTTCCAGGGGGCCGACACTGAAGCTTTCTTT. This translates into CASSFQGADTEAFF.

The rearrangement joins TRBV19 to TRBJ2-1; 8 bases match TRBD1. Germline trimming cut 7 bases from V and 7 bases from J; bases unmatched to any gene: 6. CDR3 size: 13 residues. The germline CDR1 and CDR2 sequences are LNHDA and SQIVND (reference sequence). The DNA for the CDR3 is TGTGCCAGTACCGACCGGGACAGGAATGAGCAGTTCTTC. Translation gives CASTDRDRNEQFF.

DNA for the CDR3: TGCGCCAGCAGCCAAGGGCTAGCGGAGAGCTCCTACGAGCAGTACTTC. Protein: CASSQGLAESSYEQYF. V is TRBV4-1 and J is TRBJ2-7; 7 bases agree with TRBD2. Trimming removed 1 base from V and 0 bases from J; junction bases left unmatched: 6. Germline V gives CDR1 MGHRA, CDR2 YSYEKL. The length of the CDR3 is 16 residues.

CDR3 bases: TGTGCCAGCAGCCAGGACAGAACAACGAACACCGGGGAGCTGTTTTTT. It codes for CASSQDRTTNTGELFF. V usage is TRBV4-2 and J usage is TRBJ2-2; the D gene is possibly TRBD1 (6 bases). Germline CDR1 and CDR2: LGHNA and YNFKEQ. This CDR3 region has 16 residues. V lost 3 bases and J 0 bases, leaving 11 bases between the germline ends.

A few counts support this clone. The V gene is TRBV4-3, the J gene TRBJ1-1, with D hard to call. This CDR3 spans 13 amino acids. Germline assignment: CDR1 LGHNA and CDR2 YSLEER. V shed 0 bases and J shed 3 bases, with 5 bases lying between them. CDR3 region: CASSQEIYTEAFF. The DNA for the CDR3 is TGCGCCAGCAGCCAAGAAATCTACACTGAAGCTTTCTTT.

This chain links TRBV5-1 with TRBJ2-2; 10 positions match TRBD2. The V gene end was trimmed by 1 base and the J gene end by 2 bases; junction bases not matched to a gene: 8. The CDR3 contains 18 residues. Germline CDR1 SGHRS, CDR2 YFSETQ. CDR3 region: CASSLPSGRGVNTGELFF. The CDR3 DNA reads TGCGCCAGCAGCTTGCCTAGCGGGAGAGGGGTAAACACCGGGGAGCTGTTTTTT.

The genes are TRBV28 and TRBJ2-5; tentative D call: TRBD1 (5 bases). In germline, CDR1 is MDHEN, CDR2 SYDVKM. V was clipped by 6 bases and J by 4 bases, with 18 bases between them. The CDR3 is 15 amino acids. CDR3 sequence reads: CASRSGFESRETQYF. The CDR3 region has the DNA TGTGCCAGCAGATCAGGGTTTGAGAGTAGAGAGACCCAGTACTTC.

This clone was counted once. This sequence joins TRBV7-2 and TRBJ2-7; 7 bases agree with TRBD1. The CDR3 has 15 amino acids. CDR1 is SGHTA and CDR2 is FQGNSA in the germline V gene. V was clipped by 2 bases and J by 6 bases; unmatched bases: 10. The CDR3 DNA sequence: TGTGCCAGCAGCTTACTTATAACAGGGGATCGCGAGCAGTACTTC. The encoded protein is CASSLLITGDREQYF.

This clone is a singleton in its sample. The chain combines TRBV2 with TRBJ1-5, with D tentatively TRBD1 (5 bases). Germline lookup yields CDR1 SNHLY and CDR2 FYNNEI. The CDR3 is 14 residues long. V was shortened by 8 bases and J by 6 bases, with 17 bases between the two germline ends. The CDR3 sequence: CASQSTALGQPQHF. CDR3 sequence (DNA): TGTGCCAGCCAGTCGACAGCCCTCGGTCAGCCCCAGCATTTT.

V is TRBV5-1 and J is TRBJ2-1, with D maybe TRBD2 (5 bases). Trimming shortened V by 6 bases and J by 6 bases, and 22 bases separated the two germline ends. In germline, CDR1 is SGHRS, CDR2 YFSETQ. This CDR3 is built from 16 residues. The CDR3 region is CASNSKSTGDPNEQFF. CDR3 coding DNA: TGCGCCAGCAACAGCAAATCGACCGGGGATCCCAATGAGCAGTTCTTC.

V gene TRBV2 combines with J gene TRBJ2-7; D possibly corresponds to TRBD1 (6 bases). CDR3 length equals 13 residues. Per the germline V gene, CDR1 is SNHLY and CDR2 is FYNNEI. Between the trimmed V and J ends, which lost 11 bases and 3 bases, there was a span of 17 bases. The CDR3, as DNA: TGTGCCGGAAGGGACACCGCCCGCTACGAGCAGTACTTC. The encoded protein is CAGRDTARYEQYF.

The V gene is TRBV10-3, the J gene TRBJ1-2, with 7 nucleotides matching TRBD1. With 5 bases clipped from V and 2 bases from J, the junction kept 11 bases outside the gene matches. CDR1 and CDR2 (germline): ENHRY, SYGVKD. This CDR3 has 16 residues. DNA for the CDR3: TGTGCCATCAGTTCGGGCCCCGGAGGGGGCAACTATGGCTACACCTTC. It codes for CAISSGPGGGNYGYTF.

CDR3 amino acids: CASSVLGSDSDTQYF. The CDR3 DNA is TGCGCCAGCAGCGTGCTTGGGAGCGATTCAGATACGCAGTATTTT. The J gene is TRBJ2-3, the V gene TRBV5-1, with D perhaps TRBD2 (5 bases). This CDR3 has 15 amino acids. From germline, CDR1 is SGHRS and CDR2 YFSETQ. The ends were cut back, 4 bases at V and 4 bases at J, with 16 bases in the middle.

The chain employs TRBV19 and TRBJ2-7; 8 nucleotides agree with TRBD2. The trim removed 10 bases at V and 0 bases at J, leaving 14 bases unmatched. The CDR3 contains 16 residues. Germline CDR1 reads LNHDA; CDR2 reads SQIVND (reference sequence). Here the CDR3 DNA reads TGTGCCACTGTACCGAGCGGTGGGACTAGCTCCTACGAGCAGTACTTC. It translates to CATVPSGGTSSYEQYF.